This T cell receptor (beta chain) is drawn from a study of CD8 T cells in Susac syndrome. CDR3 length: 14 amino acids. The V end lost 10 bases, the J end lost 5 bases, and 20 bases lay between the germline ends. The germline V gene encodes CDR1 MDHEN and CDR2 SYDVKM. Sequencing of TCR beta, carried out with a high-throughput approach, was applied to CD8+ and CD4+ T cells from the blood. While CD8+ and CD4+ T cells were isolated negatively, TEMRA cells were enriched by FACS. Random-hexamer reverse transcription was applied to about 0.45 to 1 ug RNA. TCR beta CDR3 was amplified by immunoSEQ multiplex PCR. This amplification extended across 54 Vbeta and 13 Jbeta segments. One entry per CDR3 protein results from TCRdb running MiXCR on the immunoSEQ multiplex PCR reads. The sample comprises a few hundred thousand distinct CDR3 sequences, approximately 95% of which are singletons, and 0.082% rests with the top ten.

This sequence was found in a human donor with multiple sclerosis. Sequencing input: CD4+ T cells from PBMCs. The V and J genes are TRBV28 and TRBJ2-5; D gene unclear. For the CDR3, the DNA is TGTGCCACCTCGGGCCTCACCCTTAGGGAGACCCAGTACTTC. It is translated as CATSGLTLRETQYF.